The 26 T cell receptor beta chains below were found in one sample sequenced in a study of T cells in Graves' hyperthyroidism and ophthalmopathy. What was amplified from RNA transcripts were TCR beta CDR3 regions. First-round RT-PCR with HTBI primers amplified the TCR CDR3 region. MiXCR, run by TCRdb on the multiplex PCR reads, gives a single entry per CDR3 protein. The data show 400,000 to 550,000 distinct CDR3 sequences, around a quarter seen once. The material sequenced was blood. All receptors derive from a woman under 40 with Graves' ophthalmopathy.

This clonotype was seen a handful of times. The CDR3, as DNA: TGCAGTGCTACTGGACTAGCGGGCGGGGAGCTGTTTTTT. Translation gives CSATGLAGGELFF. The chain uses TRBV20-1 and TRBJ2-2; 11 bases align to TRBD2. The CDR3 covers 13 residues. The ends lost 4 bases at V and 7 bases at J; junction bases unmatched: 2. Germline V lookup: CDR1 DFQATT, CDR2 SNEGSKA (reference sequence).

V is TRBV19 and J is TRBJ1-5; no clear D. Trimming took 3 bases from V and 5 from J, leaving 5 bases between them. Germline loops: CDR1 LNHDA, CDR2 SQIVND (reference sequence). The CDR3 is made up of 12 amino acids. CDR3 nucleotides: TGTGCCAGTAGTATCTTCGATCAGCCCCAGCATTTT. This translates into CASSIFDQPQHF.

Ten or more counts support this clonotype. The chain links TRBV3-1 to TRBJ1-1; D is uncertain. The CDR3 has 15 amino acids. Germline V gene lookup returns CDR1 LGHDT and CDR2 YNNKEL (reference sequence). The V end was cut by 0 bases, the J end by 4 bases, with 12 bases between. CDR3: CASSQEIRPGTEAFF. The CDR3, as DNA: TGTGCCAGCAGCCAAGAAATTCGACCGGGCACTGAAGCTTTCTTT.

This clonotype occurred a few times. The chain joins TRBV2 to TRBJ2-7; D gene unclear. Germline V gene lookup returns CDR1 SNHLY and CDR2 FYNNEI. The CDR3 is 15 amino acids. V dropped 8 bases and J dropped 4 bases, with 21 bases sitting between them. CDR3 loop: CASFGVGFVSYEQYF. The CDR3 nucleotides are TGTGCCAGCTTCGGTGTGGGTTTTGTTTCGTACGAGCAGTACTTC.

In this sample, this clonotype turned up many times. This rearrangement joins TRBV9 to TRBJ1-5; D remains ambiguous. Per germline, CDR1 SGDLS and CDR2 YYNGEE. V was clipped by 4 bases and J by 6 bases, with 11 bases between them. The CDR3 loop spans 13 amino acids. This CDR3 is CASSQWGGQPQHF. CDR3 DNA: TGTGCCAGCAGCCAGTGGGGTGGTCAGCCCCAGCATTTT.

The chain carries TRBV11-2 and TRBJ2-5; no reliable D call. V was cut by 4 bases and J by 1 base, with 10 bases left in between. The CDR3 spans 14 residues. The germline CDR1 and CDR2 sequences are SGHAT and FQNNGV. CDR3 residues: CASSSPLFQETQYF. The CDR3 coding sequence is TGTGCCAGCAGCTCCCCACTCTTCCAAGAGACCCAGTACTTC.

This sequence joins TRBV29-1 and TRBJ2-7; no clear D gene. The V end was cut by 5 bases, the J end by 1 base, with 12 bases between. The germline V gene has CDR1 SQVTM and CDR2 ANQGSEA. This CDR3 has 13 residues. As DNA, the CDR3 is TGCAGCGTTCGCCTGCCTACATCCTACGAGCAGTACTTC. It specifies CSVRLPTSYEQYF.

The V gene is TRBV13, the J gene TRBJ2-7, with 8 bases identical to TRBD1. Germline CDR1 reads PRHDT; CDR2 reads FYEKMQ (reference sequence). Unmatched junction bases numbered 6, after V lost 5 bases and J lost 6 bases. This CDR3 has 13 amino acids. In nucleotides, the CDR3 is TGTGCCAGCAGCATTACAGGGGGAGCCGAGCAGTACTTC. Its protein product is CASSITGGAEQYF. Supplemented by reference TRBV13 and TRBJ2-7, the full variable domain reads AAGVIQSPRHLIKEKRETATLKCYPIPRHDTVYWYQQGPGQDPQFLISFYEKMQSDKGSIPDRFSAQQFSDYHSELNMSSLELGDSALYFCASSITGGAEQYFGPGTRLTVT.

This clonotype showed up just a few times. The gene calls are TRBV5-1 and TRBJ2-7, with D possibly being TRBD1 or TRBD2 (6 bases each). The CDR3 consists of 16 residues. Deletions cut 2 bases from V and 9 bases from J, with 24 bases between. Germline loops: CDR1 SGHRS, CDR2 YFSETQ. The CDR3 sequence is CASSLGGSWRFAGQYF. CDR3 sequence (DNA): TGCGCCAGCAGCTTAGGGGGGTCATGGAGATTTGCCGGGCAGTACTTC.

This clonotype was found a few times. The J gene is TRBJ2-2, the V gene TRBV19; maybe TRBD2 (5 bases). From germline, CDR1 is LNHDA and CDR2 SQIVND (reference sequence). V lost 3 bases and J 0 bases, leaving 11 bases between the germline ends. There are 16 residues in the CDR3. DNA of the CDR3: TGTGCCAGTAGTATTTGGAGGAGCCCGAACACCGGGGAGCTGTTTTTT. Protein sequence: CASSIWRSPNTGELFF.

There are a few counts of this clonotype. This chain connects TRBV11-2 to TRBJ1-2, with a possible D match to TRBD1 (5 bases). The CDR3 length is 15 residues. CDR1 SGHAT and CDR2 FQNNGV come from the germline V gene. V lost 0 bases and J lost 8, with 16 bases in between. CDR3: CASSLEGVSRGGYTF. The CDR3 DNA follows: TGTGCCAGCAGCTTAGAGGGGGTCTCCCGCGGAGGCTACACCTTC. Combining the CDR3 with reference TRBV11-2 and TRBJ1-2 gives the whole variable domain EAGVAQSPRYKIIEKRQSVAFWCNPISGHATLYWYQQILGQGPKLLIQFQNNGVVDDSQLPKDRFSAERLKGVDSTLKIQPAKLEDSAVYLCASSLEGVSRGGYTFGSGTRLTVV.

This clonotype was seen at least ten times. This chain's CDR3 is CASNPTGAHQETQYF. In DNA form, the CDR3 reads TGCGCCAGCAACCCGACAGGAGCACATCAAGAGACCCAGTACTTC. V gene TRBV5-1 combines with J gene TRBJ2-5; weak D call: TRBD1 (6 bases). This CDR3 comprises 15 residues. The V end was cut by 6 bases, the J end by 2 bases, with 17 bases between. CDR1 is SGHRS and CDR2 is YFSETQ in the germline V gene.

This clonotype came up many times. V usage is TRBV15 and J usage is TRBJ2-5; D might be TRBD2 (5 bases). V lost 0 bases and J lost 9, with 8 bases in between. The germline V gene encodes CDR1 LNHNV and CDR2 YYDKDF (reference sequence). CDR3 length: 12 residues. CDR3 DNA sequence: TGTGCCACCAGCAGAGATCGGGGATCCCAGTACTTC. It yields the protein CATSRDRGSQYF.

This chain links TRBV6-2 or TRBV6-3 with TRBJ2-5; 9 nucleotides agree with TRBD1. The CDR3 spans 15 residues. The germline gives CDR1 MNHEY, CDR2 SVGEGT. V lost 7 bases to trimming and J lost 4 bases; unmatched junction nucleotides: 10. The CDR3 DNA follows: TGTGCCAGCACAAGAACAGGGGGCAGAACAGAGACCCAGTACTTC. Translation: CASTRTGGRTETQYF.

This clonotype appeared many times. The chain has TRBV19 and TRBJ2-5; D perhaps matches TRBD2 (5 bases). The germline V and J ends were trimmed by 3 bases and 2 bases, with 10 bases remaining between them. CDR1 LNHDA and CDR2 SQIVND come from the germline V gene (reference sequence). This CDR3 is 14 amino acids long. The CDR3 nucleotides are TGTGCCAGTAGTATGGAGAGAGGGCAAGAGACCCAGTACTTC. It codes for CASSMERGQETQYF.

J is TRBJ1-1 and V is TRBV6-1; D possibly corresponds to TRBD1 (6 bases). The CDR3 is made up of 15 amino acids. V lost 6 bases and J 4 bases, leaving 18 bases between the germline ends. Germline V CDR1 and CDR2: MNHNS, SASEGT. The CDR3, as DNA: TGTGCCAGCAGCCCGGGGTGGGGGGCGCGCACTGAAGCTTTCTTT. It encodes CASSPGWGARTEAFF.

The chain links TRBV28 to TRBJ2-4; weak D call: TRBD2 (5 bases). V was clipped by 3 bases and J by 0 bases, with 9 bases between them. The CDR3 has 15 residues. Germline assignment: CDR1 MDHEN and CDR2 SYDVKM. Here the CDR3 DNA reads TGTGCCAGCAGTTTTCGGGGAGTAGCCAAAAACATTCAGTACTTC. Amino acid sequence: CASSFRGVAKNIQYF.

This clonotype was observed at least ten times. J is TRBJ1-2 and V is TRBV7-8; the D is unclear. Trimming stripped 0 bases from V and 5 bases from J, with 7 bases between. The CDR3 runs to 13 residues. Germline V CDR1 and CDR2: SGHVS, FQNEAQ. The CDR3 here is CASSLALTYGYTF. CDR3 DNA sequence: TGTGCCAGCAGCTTAGCGCTGACTTATGGCTACACCTTC.

A single count supports this clonotype. This chain links TRBV30 with TRBJ1-1, with unresolved D. Germline CDR1 reads GTSNPN; CDR2 reads SVGIG (reference sequence). The V end lost 4 bases, the J end lost 1 base, and 10 bases lay between the germline ends. CDR3 length: 13 residues. The CDR3 loop is CAWIVSSNTEAFF. CDR3 in DNA: TGTGCCTGGATCGTGAGTTCGAACACTGAAGCTTTCTTT.

This clonotype was detected many times. The rearrangement links TRBV13 to TRBJ1-2; no clear D. Germline V gene sequence: CDR1 PRHDT, CDR2 FYEKMQ (reference sequence). The V end lost 5 bases, the J end lost 8 bases, and 9 bases lay between the germline ends. This CDR3 spans 11 amino acids. The chain's CDR3 is CASSLIGGYTF. The CDR3 bases are TGTGCCAGCAGCCTAATAGGGGGCTACACCTTC.

This clonotype was recorded many times. The chain links TRBV4-1 to TRBJ2-5; 9 nucleotides agree with TRBD1. The CDR3 runs 17 residues. From germline, CDR1 is MGHRA and CDR2 YSYEKL. The junction had 8 bases not matched to a gene; V was cut back by 0 bases and J by 3 bases. The CDR3: CASSQDQQTGGEETQYF. The CDR3 nucleotides are TGCGCCAGCAGCCAAGATCAACAGACAGGGGGGGAAGAGACCCAGTACTTC.

The rearrangement links TRBV6-1 to TRBJ1-2; no firm D call. CDR1 and CDR2 from the germline V gene are MNHNS and SASEGT. The CDR3 length is 14 residues. V was cut by 8 bases and J by 4 bases, with 17 bases left in between. CDR3 coding DNA: TGTGCCAGCTCCGAGCGAAATCTACTCTATGGCTACACCTTC. It yields the protein CASSERNLLYGYTF.

This clonotype was found many times. The rearrangement links TRBV2 to TRBJ2-7, with 7 bases lining up with TRBD1. V lost 1 base to trimming and J lost 4 bases; unmatched junction nucleotides: 4. This CDR3 spans 14 amino acids. Germline V gene data show CDR1 as SNHLY and CDR2 as FYNNEI. CDR3 DNA: TGTGCCAGCAGTGAAGACGGGACAGCTTACGAGCAGTACTTC. Translated, it gives CASSEDGTAYEQYF. The full variable domain, in which reference TRBV2 and TRBJ2-7 provide the parts outside the CDR3, is EPEVTQTPSHQVTQMGQEVILRCVPISNHLYFYWYRQILGQKVEFLVSFYNNEISEKSEIFDDQFSVERPDGSNFTLKIRSTKLEDSAMYFCASSEDGTAYEQYFGPGTRLTVT.

The gene calls are TRBV6-1 and TRBJ1-5, with no clear D. CDR1 MNHNS and CDR2 SASEGT come from the germline V gene. Trimming took off 2 bases at V and 6 bases at J, with 11 bases between the two ends. CDR3 size: 14 residues. The CDR3: CASSERATGQPQHF. Written as DNA, the CDR3 is TGTGCCAGCAGTGAACGGGCGACCGGTCAGCCCCAGCATTTT.

In its sample, this clonotype was seen once. This chain links TRBV28 with TRBJ2-7; no reliable D call. This CDR3 is built from 14 residues. V dropped 8 bases and J dropped 4 bases, with 18 bases sitting between them. Germline CDR1 and CDR2: MDHEN and SYDVKM. CDR3 amino acids: CASLRPGLVYEQYF. The CDR3 bases are TGTGCCAGCCTACGACCCGGGCTAGTATACGAGCAGTACTTC.

The chain combines TRBV3-1 with TRBJ1-1, with D maybe TRBD1 (6 bases). The ends were cut back, 2 bases at V and 1 base at J, with 11 bases in the middle. The CDR3 contains 15 residues. CDR1 LGHDT and CDR2 YNNKEL come from the germline V gene (reference sequence). DNA for the CDR3: TGTGCCAGCAGCCAACCCGGACAGAAGAACACTGAAGCTTTCTTT. Amino acids: CASSQPGQKNTEAFF.